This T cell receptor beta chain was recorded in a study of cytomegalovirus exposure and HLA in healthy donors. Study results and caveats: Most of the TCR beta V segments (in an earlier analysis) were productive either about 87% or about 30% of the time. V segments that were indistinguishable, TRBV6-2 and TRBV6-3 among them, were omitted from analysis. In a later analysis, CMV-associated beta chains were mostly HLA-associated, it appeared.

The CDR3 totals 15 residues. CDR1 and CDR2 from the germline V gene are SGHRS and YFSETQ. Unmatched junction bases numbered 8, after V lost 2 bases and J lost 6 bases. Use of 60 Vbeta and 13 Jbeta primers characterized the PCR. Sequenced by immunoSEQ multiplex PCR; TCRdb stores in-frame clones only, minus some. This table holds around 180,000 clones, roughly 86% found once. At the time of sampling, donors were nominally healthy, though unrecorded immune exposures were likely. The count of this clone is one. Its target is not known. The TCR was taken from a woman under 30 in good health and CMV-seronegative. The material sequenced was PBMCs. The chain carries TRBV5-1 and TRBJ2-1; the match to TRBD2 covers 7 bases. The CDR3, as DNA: TGCGCCAGCAGCTTTTTTCAGCGGGGAAGCAATGAGCAGTTCTTC. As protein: CASSFFQRGSNEQFF.